This passage covers 2 T cell receptor beta chains from one sample sequenced in a study of a mutant IDH1 vaccine in newly diagnosed glioma. This sample's time point: week 11, during vaccination. Vaccine doses each comprised 300 ug of mutant IDH1 20-mer peptide, with topical imiquimod. Sequencing was performed with immunoSEQ multiplex PCR; in TCRdb, only in-frame clones are kept and a portion is missing. The table has some 130,000 clones, roughly 77% seen once. No cognate antigen is known for these TCRs. This material consisted of PBMCs, taken from a glioma patient whose treatment included an IDH1 peptide vaccine. These receptors were obtained from a man aged 35-49 years with glioma.

The chain is built from TRBV2 and TRBJ1-2; D is undetermined. The CDR3 runs to 12 residues. The germline gives CDR1 SNHLY, CDR2 FYNNEI. Trimming stripped 5 bases from V and 2 bases from J, with 6 bases between. The DNA of the CDR3 is TGTGCCAGCAGTCTGGCAAACTATGGCTACACCTTC. Translated, it gives CASSLANYGYTF.

V usage is TRBV2 and J usage is TRBJ2-1; a possible D gene is TRBD2 (5 bases). The CDR3 extends over 17 amino acids. Trimming shortened V by 1 base and J by 7 bases, and 20 bases separated the two germline ends. Germline V gives CDR1 SNHLY, CDR2 FYNNEI. The CDR3 DNA is TGTGCCAGCAGTGAAGGACCGGGGTGGGAGACCTTAAATGAGCAGTTCTTC. It translates to CASSEGPGWETLNEQFF.